These 9 T cell receptor beta chains originate from one sample sequenced in a study of long-term antiretroviral therapy in people with HIV. This was the immunoSEQ v3.0 assay at survey level. Clones were sequenced by immunoSEQ multiplex PCR, and TCRdb holds only the in-frame ones, with some missing. Here the sample spans tens of thousands of clones, roughly 88% being singletons. This specimen was unsorted PBMCs, taken more than 4.3 years after starting antiretroviral therapy. The receptors derive from a man aged 30 to 39 with HIV.

The rearrangement links TRBV6-5 to TRBJ1-3; a weak D match, TRBD1 (5 bases). Deletions cut 4 bases from V and 2 bases from J, with 12 bases between. This CDR3 comprises 15 residues. Germline-derived CDR1 and CDR2 are MNHEY and SVGAGI. The CDR3 here is CASSSPGAPGNTIYF. CDR3 nucleotides: TGTGCCAGCAGTTCCCCCGGGGCACCTGGAAACACCATATATTTT.

The rearrangement joins TRBV7-2 to TRBJ1-3, with 7 positions matching TRBD1. Germline CDR1 SGHTA, CDR2 FQGNSA. CDR3 length: 13 amino acids. Losses at the gene ends were 7 bases for V and 7 bases for J; bases not matched to a gene: 7. The CDR3 reads CASTRTGWNTIYF. The CDR3 DNA reads as TGTGCCAGCACCCGGACAGGTTGGAACACCATATATTTT.

This clone was seen a handful of times. The J gene is TRBJ2-7, the V gene TRBV27; 11 bases are shared with TRBD1. Germline V gives CDR1 MNHEY, CDR2 SMNVEV (reference sequence). Trimming took 5 bases from V and 2 from J; bases not matched to a gene: 5. CDR3 length: 15 residues. The CDR3, as DNA: TGTGCCAGCAGTCCCGGACAGGGGGCCACCTACGAGCAGTACTTC. Its protein product is CASSPGQGATYEQYF.

The chain joins TRBV9 to TRBJ1-5, with 7 positions matching TRBD1. The CDR3 consists of 14 residues. The germline V gene encodes CDR1 SGDLS and CDR2 YYNGEE. V lost 2 bases, J lost 3 bases, and 2 bases stayed unmatched. CDR3 sequence (DNA): TGTGCCAGCAGCGTCGGGACAGACAATCAGCCCCAGCATTTT. Its translation: CASSVGTDNQPQHF.

The J gene is TRBJ2-3, the V gene TRBV7-8; TRBD2 aligns across 7 bases. There are 15 residues in the CDR3. The trim removed 8 bases at V and 4 bases at J, leaving 12 bases unmatched. Germline CDR1 reads SGHVS; CDR2 reads FQNEAQ. The CDR3 loop is CASSPRRESADTQYF. The CDR3 region has the DNA TGTGCCAGCTCCCCCCGGCGGGAGAGTGCAGATACGCAGTATTTT. The full variable domain, completed using reference TRBV7-8 and TRBJ2-3, is GAGVSQSPRYKVAKRGQDVALRCDPISGHVSLFWYQQALGQGPEFLTYFQNEAQLDKSGLPSDRFFAERPEGSVSTLKIQRTQQEDSAVYLCASSPRRESADTQYFGPGTRLTVL.

This clone has only one observation. The CDR3 DNA follows: TGTGCCAGCAGCTTGGGAAGGGGGTACTCTGGAAACACCATATATTTT. Protein product: CASSLGRGYSGNTIYF. V gene TRBV7-9 combines with J gene TRBJ1-3; D possibly corresponds to TRBD1 (6 bases). V lost 3 bases to trimming and J lost 0 bases, with 12 bases between them. The CDR3 covers 16 residues. CDR1 is SEHNR, CDR2 FQNEAQ, per germline (reference sequence).

The genes are TRBV30 and TRBJ1-2; D is undetermined. The length of the CDR3 is 14 residues. Germline CDR1 reads GTSNPN; CDR2 reads SVGIG (reference sequence). V lost 0 bases and J lost 6, with 14 bases in between. The CDR3 DNA follows: TGTGCCTGGAGTGTACCCAGGCCGGTCCATGGCTACACCTTC. Translating gives CAWSVPRPVHGYTF.

The chain uses TRBV10-1 and TRBJ1-6, with no clear D. With 5 bases removed from V and 7 bases from J, the gap between germline ends came to 12 bases. The CDR3 extends over 14 amino acids. Germline CDR1 WNHNN, CDR2 SYGVQD (reference sequence). Here the CDR3 DNA reads TGCGCCAGCAGTCTAACATTAGGGAATTCACCCCTCCACTTT. It codes for CASSLTLGNSPLHF.

The J gene is TRBJ1-1, the V gene TRBV6-1, with D perhaps matching TRBD1 (6 bases). This CDR3 region has 14 residues. Trimming left V 4 bases short and J 4 bases short, with 13 bases between. Germline CDR1 reads MNHNS; CDR2 reads SASEGT. CDR3 region: CASSAKTGGTEAFF. DNA of the CDR3: TGTGCCAGCAGTGCTAAGACAGGAGGCACTGAAGCTTTCTTT.